This T cell receptor beta chain was retrieved from a study of OX40 agonist ivuxolimab in advanced cancers. Measured with immunoSEQ multiplex PCR; TCRdb has only the in-frame clones, and not every one. Altogether about 97,000 clones are present, 85% to 90% being singletons, with the ten largest covering around 5.2%. Between the trimmed V and J ends, which lost 0 bases and 10 bases, there was a span of 14 bases. CDR1 and CDR2 from the germline V gene are SGHNT and YYREEE (reference sequence). The CDR3 covers 14 residues. Sequenced here: CD4+ or CD8+ T cells sorted from blood, sampled in a trial of the OX40 agonist ivuxolimab. The chain has TRBV5-4 and TRBJ2-1; D may be TRBD2 (5 bases). The clonotype comes from an adult with an advanced solid tumor such as melanoma, head and neck, liver or kidney cancer. The CDR3 spells CASSLAVNSDEQFF. The CDR3 coding sequence is TGTGCCAGCAGCTTGGCCGTGAATAGCGACGAGCAGTTCTTC. The variable domain in full, with the rest retrieved from reference TRBV5-4 and TRBJ2-1, is ETGVTQSPTHLIKTRGQQVTLRCSSQSGHNTVSWYQQALGQGPQFIFQYYREEENGRGNFPPRFSGLQFPNYSSELNVNALELDDSALYLCASSLAVNSDEQFFGPGTRLTVL.